The 13 T cell receptor beta chains reported below all come from one sample, sequenced in a study of cytotoxic CD8 clonotypes in ibrutinib-treated CLL. Using immunoSEQ multiplex PCR, the repertoire was profiled, and TCRdb retains in-frame clones only, with some absent. The data show 30,000 to 40,000 clones, with roughly three quarters seen just once and about 30% held by the top ten. The input for sequencing was PBMCs, taken before ibrutinib treatment. The receptors stem from a human donor with chronic lymphocytic leukemia.

This clone occurred a few times. The gene calls are TRBV28 and TRBJ2-3; 11 positions match TRBD2. The ends lost 2 bases at V and 7 bases at J; junction bases unmatched: 11. The CDR3 has 17 amino acids. Germline-derived CDR1 and CDR2 are MDHEN and SYDVKM. This chain's CDR3 is CASSLTGTSGYGNTQYF. Written as DNA, the CDR3 is TGTGCCAGCAGTTTAACCGGGACTAGCGGATATGGGAATACGCAGTATTTT.

This chain connects TRBV28 to TRBJ1-2, with D tentatively TRBD1 (5 bases). Deletions cut 1 base from V and 5 bases from J, with 8 bases between. CDR3 length equals 13 residues. CDR1 and CDR2 (germline): MDHEN, SYDVKM. The CDR3 sequence: CASSLLGVYGYTF. The CDR3 DNA sequence: TGTGCCAGCAGTTTATTAGGGGTATATGGCTACACCTTC.

CDR3 coding DNA: TGTGCCATCAGTGCCGGGAACACTAATGAAAAACTGTTTTTT. Translation gives CAISAGNTNEKLFF. The chain employs TRBV10-3 and TRBJ1-4; no clear D. Germline CDR1 is ENHRY and CDR2 is SYGVKD. Trimming took 4 bases from V and 2 from J, leaving 8 bases between them. CDR3 size: 14 residues.

J is TRBJ1-4 and V is TRBV27, with 8 bases aligning to TRBD1. V gave up 6 bases and J gave up 7 bases; unmatched junction bases: 13. The germline CDR1 and CDR2 sequences are MNHEY and SMNVEV (reference sequence). The CDR3 is 16 amino acids. CDR3 sequence reads: CASSRYQDRVGEKLFF. CDR3 bases: TGTGCCAGCAGCCGTTACCAGGACAGGGTCGGTGAAAAACTGTTTTTT.

This clone has more than one count but fewer than ten. This chain connects TRBV30 to TRBJ1-3; tentative D call: TRBD1 (6 bases). Germline assignment: CDR1 GTSNPN and CDR2 SVGIG (reference sequence). This CDR3 has 17 amino acids. V lost 2 bases and J 2 bases, leaving 19 bases between the germline ends. In DNA, the CDR3 is TGTGCCTGGAGTAAGGGGGGGATGACAGGTCCTGGAAACACCATATATTTT. It codes for CAWSKGGMTGPGNTIYF.

The rearrangement links TRBV19 to TRBJ1-5, with 8 bases matching TRBD1. With V trimmed by 4 bases and J by 2 bases, 13 bases remained unmatched. This CDR3 spans 18 amino acids. Germline V gene sequence: CDR1 LNHDA, CDR2 SQIVND (reference sequence). The CDR3: CASSRQGQRASGNQPQHF. CDR3 DNA sequence: TGTGCCAGTAGTAGACAGGGGCAGCGAGCATCGGGCAATCAGCCCCAGCATTTT.

The genes are TRBV30 and TRBJ1-1, with D maybe TRBD1 (5 bases). Looked up from germline, CDR1 is GTSNPN and CDR2 is SVGIG (reference sequence). Trimming took 4 bases from V and 2 from J, leaving 11 bases between them. CDR3 length: 13 residues. The CDR3 DNA reads as TGTGCCTGGAACCTGGACACTAACACTGAAGCTTTCTTT. Amino acid sequence: CAWNLDTNTEAFF.

This clone has more than one count but fewer than ten. V gene TRBV18 combines with J gene TRBJ1-1, with D possibly matching TRBD1 (5 bases). Germline CDR1 and CDR2: KGHSH and LQKENI. V was pared by 5 bases and J by 3 bases, with 10 bases between. The length of the CDR3 is 13 residues. CDR3 sequence reads: CASSTTGDTEAFF. The DNA for the CDR3 is TGTGCCAGCTCAACCACGGGGGACACTGAAGCTTTCTTT.

This clone has more than one count but fewer than ten. The J gene is TRBJ1-3, the V gene TRBV29-1; D call uncertain. Germline-derived CDR1 and CDR2 are SQVTM and ANQGSEA. V was pared by 4 bases and J by 0 bases, with 4 bases between. The CDR3 is made up of 12 amino acids. The CDR3 protein is CSVVFSGNTIYF. The CDR3 region has the DNA TGCAGCGTTGTCTTCTCTGGAAACACCATATATTTT.

This rearrangement joins TRBV28 to TRBJ1-2, with 9 positions matching TRBD1. This CDR3 is built from 14 residues. The germline CDR1 and CDR2 sequences are MDHEN and SYDVKM. Trimming took 2 bases from V and 8 from J; bases not matched to a gene: 6. CDR3 bases: TGTGCCAGCAGTTTACTGCCACAGGGGGCCGGCTACACCTTC. It is translated as CASSLLPQGAGYTF.

The rearrangement joins TRBV28 to TRBJ1-5; tentative D call: TRBD1 (5 bases). V was shortened by 4 bases and J by 7 bases, with 20 bases between the two germline ends. This CDR3 is built from 16 residues. The germline gives CDR1 MDHEN, CDR2 SYDVKM. CDR3 in amino acids: CASSSLSSGLSQPQHF. CDR3 sequence (DNA): TGTGCCAGCAGTTCGCTTTCTTCGGGGCTGAGCCAGCCCCAGCATTTT.

The V and J genes are TRBV7-8 and TRBJ2-5, with 10 nucleotides matching TRBD2. The CDR3 totals 16 residues. CDR1 is SGHVS and CDR2 is FQNEAQ in the germline V gene. V shed 2 bases and J 4 bases; nucleotides not matched to a gene: 7. The CDR3 nucleotides are TGTGCCAGCAGCTTACTCTTAGCGGGAGGATTAGAGACCCAGTACTTC. Translation gives CASSLLLAGGLETQYF.

This clone turned up a few times. V and J are TRBV27 and TRBJ2-1, with 8 bases lining up with TRBD2. V was clipped by 2 bases and J by 4 bases; unmatched bases: 4. This CDR3 is 15 amino acids long. The germline CDR1 and CDR2 sequences are MNHEY and SMNVEV (reference sequence). The CDR3 sequence is CASSLRLAGYNEQFF. CDR3 sequence (DNA): TGTGCCAGCAGTTTAAGGCTAGCGGGTTACAATGAGCAGTTCTTC.